These 26 T cell receptor beta chains share one sample of origin, sequenced in a study of PD-1 blockade in classical Hodgkin lymphoma. The method was immunoSEQ multiplex PCR; TCRdb's version includes in-frame clones alone and lacks a portion of them. Altogether about 17,000 clones are present, around 90% being singletons, with the ten largest covering 6.9%. Sample time point: newly diagnosed, previously untreated cHL patient sample. Sequencing was done on a sample of peripheral blood mononuclear cells (PBMCs). The source of these receptors is a human donor with classical Hodgkin lymphoma.

The J gene is TRBJ2-3, the V gene TRBV6-5; 7 positions agree with TRBD2. Germline trimming cut 2 bases from V and 3 bases from J; bases unmatched to any gene: 2. CDR1 is MNHEY, CDR2 SVGAGI, per germline. This CDR3 contains 14 residues. CDR3 residues: CASSYGGRTDTQYF. The CDR3 DNA follows: TGTGCCAGCAGTTACGGCGGGAGAACAGATACGCAGTATTTT.

V gene TRBV11-2 combines with J gene TRBJ2-7; a weak D match, TRBD1 (5 bases). The CDR3 consists of 16 residues. V was shortened by 1 base and J by 2 bases, with 15 bases between the two germline ends. Germline V CDR1 and CDR2: SGHAT, FQNNGV. The CDR3 reads CASSLVGRVSAYEQYF. CDR3 nucleotides: TGTGCCAGCAGCTTAGTGGGCAGGGTAAGCGCCTACGAGCAGTACTTC.

The chain uses TRBV29-1 and TRBJ1-1, with D possibly matching TRBD1 (6 bases). V was trimmed by 7 bases and J by 4 bases, leaving 13 bases between them. The CDR3 is 12 amino acids. Germline CDR1 and CDR2: SQVTM and ANQGSEA. The CDR3 nucleotides are TGCAGCGGCGCGGGGGCTTCCACTGAAGCTTTCTTT. This gives the protein CSGAGASTEAFF. Together with reference TRBV29-1 and TRBJ1-1, the CDR3 gives the full variable domain: SAVISQKPSRDICQRGTSLTIQCQVDSQVTMMFWYRQQPGQSLTLIATANQGSEATYESGFVIDKFPISRPNLTFSTLTVSNMSPEDSSIYLCSGAGASTEAFFGQGTRLTVV.

The chain is built from TRBV28 and TRBJ2-1; D is possibly TRBD2 (5 bases). The CDR3 is 13 amino acids. Trimming shortened V by 5 bases and J by 8 bases, and 13 bases separated the two germline ends. Germline assignment: CDR1 MDHEN and CDR2 SYDVKM. The CDR3 nucleotides read TGTGCCAGCAGTCCACCCGCGCGGGATGAGCAGTTCTTC. It yields the protein CASSPPARDEQFF.

The chain links TRBV30 to TRBJ1-5; D call uncertain. The germline V gene encodes CDR1 GTSNPN and CDR2 SVGIG (reference sequence). Trimming removed 1 base at V and 7 bases at J, with 11 bases between. This CDR3 spans 13 amino acids. The CDR3 sequence is CAWSDGLRQPQHF. The CDR3, as DNA: TGTGCCTGGAGTGATGGGCTCAGGCAGCCCCAGCATTTT.

V gene TRBV28 combines with J gene TRBJ2-6; TRBD2 agrees at 7 bases. This CDR3 has 16 residues. Germline V gene sequence: CDR1 MDHEN, CDR2 SYDVKM. V was pared by 6 bases and J by 2 bases, with 7 bases of the junction left unmatched. CDR3 DNA: TGTGCCAGCAGCTCTCAGCGGGACCCTGGGGCCAACGTCCTGACTTTC. Its translation: CASSSQRDPGANVLTF.

The chain employs TRBV10-1 and TRBJ2-3; unclear D gene. V lost 6 bases to trimming and J lost 2 bases, with 9 bases between them. The V gene's germline CDR1 is WNHNN and CDR2 SYGVQD (reference sequence). This CDR3 comprises 13 residues. The DNA for the CDR3 is TGCGCCAGCAGAGCAGTCTACACAGATACGCAGTATTTT. This encodes CASRAVYTDTQYF.

This clone showed up just a few times. This chain links TRBV6-1 with TRBJ2-7; 11 bases fit TRBD1. Germline-derived CDR1 and CDR2 are MNHNS and SASEGT. The length of the CDR3 is 15 residues. The V segment lost 4 bases and the J segment 4 bases; nucleotides outside the gene matches: 6. CDR3 protein: CASSGPGQGAYEQYF. CDR3 nucleotides: TGTGCCAGCAGTGGCCCCGGACAGGGGGCATACGAGCAGTACTTC.

The CDR3 bases are TGTGCCAGCAGTCTAGCGGGAGGACTAAGTGAGCAGTTCTTC. Its protein product is CASSLAGGLSEQFF. The chain carries TRBV25-1 and TRBJ2-1; 11 positions match TRBD2. There are 14 residues in the CDR3. Per germline, CDR1 MGHDK and CDR2 SYGVNS. J was trimmed by 9 bases and V by 5 bases; bases with no gene match: 6.

The chain couples TRBV28 to TRBJ2-7, with no clear D. The CDR3 runs 13 residues. CDR1 MDHEN and CDR2 SYDVKM come from the germline V gene. V shed 7 bases and J shed 6 bases, with 16 bases lying between them. CDR3 sequence: CASKHFRRSEQYF. CDR3 bases: TGTGCCAGCAAGCATTTTCGGCGATCCGAGCAGTACTTC.

The chain is built from TRBV29-1 and TRBJ1-4; D remains ambiguous. CDR1 and CDR2 from the germline V gene are SQVTM and ANQGSEA. Between the trimmed V and J ends, which lost 1 base and 3 bases, there was a span of 3 bases. The CDR3 totals 12 residues. This CDR3 reads CSVEVPNEKLFF. CDR3 nucleotides: TGCAGCGTTGAAGTTCCTAATGAAAAACTGTTTTTT.

This clone has a single count. The V call is TRBV6-5, the J call TRBJ2-1, with 14 positions matching TRBD2. The CDR3 loop spans 15 amino acids. CDR1 MNHEY and CDR2 SVGAGI come from the germline V gene. The J segment lost 6 bases and the V segment lost 4 bases, leaving 2 bases of the junction unmatched. CDR3 residues: CASSWGLAGVNEQFF. CDR3 in DNA: TGTGCCAGCAGTTGGGGACTAGCGGGAGTCAATGAGCAGTTCTTC.

The genes are TRBV19 and TRBJ2-2, with 12 bases that match TRBD2. CDR1 is LNHDA, CDR2 SQIVND, per germline (reference sequence). This CDR3 spans 17 amino acids. Trimming at V came to 7 bases and at J to 4 bases, leaving 10 bases not matched to a gene. CDR3 DNA sequence: TGTGCCAGTACCAAGACTAGCGGGAGATTAGGCACCGGGGAGCTGTTTTTT. It specifies CASTKTSGRLGTGELFF. Looking up the rest from reference TRBV19 and TRBJ2-2 gives the full variable domain: DGGITQSPKYLFRKEGQNVTLSCEQNLNHDAMYWYRQDPGQGLRLIYYSQIVNDFQKGDIAEGYSVSREKKESFPLTVTSAQKNPTAFYLCASTKTSGRLGTGELFFGEGSRLTVL.

The chain carries TRBV7-2 and TRBJ2-7, with D unclear. CDR1 SGHTA and CDR2 FQGNSA come from the germline V gene. This CDR3 is built from 12 residues. V lost 7 bases to trimming and J lost 6 bases, with 13 bases between them. This CDR3 reads CASTNPSGEQYF. For the CDR3, the DNA is TGTGCCAGCACCAACCCTTCGGGCGAGCAGTACTTC.

The V and J genes are TRBV18 and TRBJ1-1, with D possibly being TRBD1 (6 bases). Germline V lookup: CDR1 KGHSH, CDR2 LQKENI. The CDR3 spans 14 residues. The V gene lost 3 bases and the J gene lost 11 bases, with 19 bases spanning the gap. The CDR3 DNA reads TGTGCCAGCTCACCCAATGAATTGGCAGGGGCTGCTTTCTTT. It codes for CASSPNELAGAAFF.

This chain links TRBV25-1 with TRBJ1-1; 8 bases are a match to TRBD1. J lost 5 bases, V lost 3 bases, and 8 bases had no gene match. The V gene's germline CDR1 is MGHDK and CDR2 SYGVNS. The CDR3 length is 15 residues. The CDR3 here is CASSDSGQGSTEAFF. Written as DNA, the CDR3 is TGTGCCAGCAGTGACTCCGGACAGGGTAGTACTGAAGCTTTCTTT.

This clone was found a few times. This sequence joins TRBV23-1 and TRBJ1-2; maybe TRBD1 (5 bases). TRBV23-1 has ORF status, its function being uncertain. This CDR3 has 14 residues. Trimming removed 4 bases at V and 4 bases at J, with 13 bases between. CDR3 protein: CASSLPGLTYGYTF. In nucleotides, the CDR3 is TGCGCCAGCAGTCTTCCAGGGTTGACCTATGGCTACACCTTC.

The rearrangement joins TRBV10-1 to TRBJ2-1; 7 bases match TRBD2. Germline V gene lookup returns CDR1 WNHNN and CDR2 SYGVQD (reference sequence). The CDR3 extends over 13 amino acids. Trimming cost V 6 bases and J 6 bases; bases outside gene matches: 5. CDR3 DNA: TGCGCCAGCAGCGGGAGGCCCACCAATGAGCAGTTCTTC. Translating it yields CASSGRPTNEQFF.

The chain has TRBV5-1 and TRBJ2-2, with 12 bases that match TRBD2. The CDR3 covers 15 residues. V shed 6 bases, J shed 3 bases, and the junction held 3 bases outside the gene matches. Germline lookup yields CDR1 SGHRS and CDR2 YFSETQ. The CDR3: CASKLAGGDTGELFF. As DNA, the CDR3 is TGCGCCAGCAAACTAGCGGGAGGTGACACCGGGGAGCTGTTTTTT.

CDR3 sequence reads: CASSYSLAGGYTF. CDR3 nucleotides: TGTGCCAGCAGTTACTCCCTCGCTGGTGGCTACACCTTC. The chain uses TRBV6-5 and TRBJ1-2, with D unclear. The ends were cut back, 0 bases at V and 7 bases at J, with 9 bases in the middle. From germline, CDR1 is MNHEY and CDR2 SVGAGI. The CDR3 runs 13 residues.

The J gene is TRBJ1-1, the V gene TRBV2, with TRBD1 matching over 7 bases. Germline CDR1 is SNHLY and CDR2 is FYNNEI. V trimming: 4 bases; J trimming: 10 bases; junction bases outside the gene matches: 6. CDR3 size: 12 residues. The CDR3 is CASSGMNRGAFF. DNA for the CDR3: TGTGCCAGCAGTGGGATGAACAGGGGAGCTTTCTTT.

This chain joins TRBV5-4 and TRBJ2-3, with 10 bases aligning to TRBD2. The germline V gene encodes CDR1 SGHNT and CDR2 YYREEE (reference sequence). Trimming removed 2 bases from V and 1 base from J; junction bases left unmatched: 1. The CDR3 length is 15 residues. The CDR3 is CASSLAGGGTDTQYF. The CDR3 nucleotides are TGTGCCAGCAGCTTAGCGGGGGGGGGCACAGATACGCAGTATTTT.

V and J are TRBV4-2 and TRBJ1-4; no clear D. CDR1 is LGHNA and CDR2 is YNFKEQ in the germline V gene. This CDR3 has 16 amino acids. Trimming stripped 0 bases from V and 0 bases from J, with 8 bases between. CDR3 region: CASSQDQSTTNEKLFF. The CDR3 bases are TGTGCCAGCAGCCAAGATCAGAGCACAACTAATGAAAAACTGTTTTTT.

The chain recombines TRBV25-1 with TRBJ2-1; 10 bases are a match to TRBD1. CDR1 and CDR2 (germline): MGHDK, SYGVNS. V dropped 7 bases and J dropped 7; count of bases not matched to a gene: 7. CDR3 length: 14 residues. CDR3 DNA sequence: TGTGCCAGCATCCGCGGACAGGGGGATAATGAGCAGTTCTTC. Translated: CASIRGQGDNEQFF.

V gene TRBV29-1 combines with J gene TRBJ1-3; D is unclear. Germline lookup yields CDR1 SQVTM and CDR2 ANQGSEA. Trimming pared 1 base from V and 3 bases from J, leaving 7 bases between. The CDR3 consists of 13 residues. The DNA for the CDR3 is TGCAGCGTTGAAGGGGGAAATGGAAACACCATATATTTT. Residues: CSVEGGNGNTIYF.

V and J are TRBV9 and TRBJ1-5; maybe TRBD1 (6 bases). Germline V gene sequence: CDR1 SGDLS, CDR2 YYNGEE. The CDR3 is made up of 15 amino acids. V was cut by 0 bases and J by 6 bases, with 13 bases left in between. In DNA, the CDR3 is TGTGCCAGCAGCGTAGGTGGACAGCCGTTTCAGCCCCAGCATTTT. Translating it yields CASSVGGQPFQPQHF.